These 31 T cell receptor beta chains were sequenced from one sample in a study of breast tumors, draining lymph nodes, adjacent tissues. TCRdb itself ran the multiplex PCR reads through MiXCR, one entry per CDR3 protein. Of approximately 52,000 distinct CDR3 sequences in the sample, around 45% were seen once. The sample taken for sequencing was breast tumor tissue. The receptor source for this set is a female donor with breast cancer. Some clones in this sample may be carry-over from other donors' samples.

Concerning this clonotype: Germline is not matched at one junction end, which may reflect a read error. CDR3 protein: CASALHAGELYF. The CDR3 coding sequence is TGTGCCAGCGCACTGCATGCCGGGGAGCTGTACTTC. This chain joins TRBV10-3 and TRBJ2-7; perhaps TRBD2 as D (5 bases). The CDR3 consists of 12 residues. CDR1 and CDR2 from the germline V gene are ENHRY and SYGVKD.

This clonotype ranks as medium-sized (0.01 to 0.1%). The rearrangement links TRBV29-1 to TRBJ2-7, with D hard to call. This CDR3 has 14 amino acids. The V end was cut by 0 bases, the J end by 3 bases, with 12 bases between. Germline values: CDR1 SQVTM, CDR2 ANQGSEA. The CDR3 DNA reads TGCAGCGTTGAAGATATGCGCGGCAGCTACGAGCAGTACTTC. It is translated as CSVEDMRGSYEQYF.

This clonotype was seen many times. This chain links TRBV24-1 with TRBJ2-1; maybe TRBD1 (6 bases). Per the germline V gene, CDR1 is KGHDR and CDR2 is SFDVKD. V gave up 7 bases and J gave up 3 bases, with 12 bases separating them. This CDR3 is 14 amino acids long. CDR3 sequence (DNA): TGTGCCACCAGCTCTCAGGGGATCTACAATGAGCAGTTCTTC. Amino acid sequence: CATSSQGIYNEQFF.

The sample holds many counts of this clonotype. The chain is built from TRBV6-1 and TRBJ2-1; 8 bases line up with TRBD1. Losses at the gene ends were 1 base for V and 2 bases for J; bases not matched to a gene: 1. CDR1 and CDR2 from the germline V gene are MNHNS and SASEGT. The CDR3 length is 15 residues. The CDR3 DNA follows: TGTGCCAGCAGTGAAGACAGGGGGACCTACAATGAGCAGTTCTTC. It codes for CASSEDRGTYNEQFF.

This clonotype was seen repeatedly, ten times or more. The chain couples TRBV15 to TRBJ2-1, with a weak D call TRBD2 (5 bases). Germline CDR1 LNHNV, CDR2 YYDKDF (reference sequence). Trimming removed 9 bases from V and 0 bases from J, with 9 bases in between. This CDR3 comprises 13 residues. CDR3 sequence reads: CATTGGSYNEQFF. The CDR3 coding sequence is TGTGCCACGACCGGAGGCTCCTACAATGAGCAGTTCTTC.

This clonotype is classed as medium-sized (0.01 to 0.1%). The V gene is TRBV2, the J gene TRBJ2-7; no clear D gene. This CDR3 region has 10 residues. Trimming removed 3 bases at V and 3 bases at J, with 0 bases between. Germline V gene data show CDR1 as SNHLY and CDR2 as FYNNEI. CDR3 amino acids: CASSDYEQYF. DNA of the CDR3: TGTGCCAGCAGTGACTACGAGCAGTACTTC.

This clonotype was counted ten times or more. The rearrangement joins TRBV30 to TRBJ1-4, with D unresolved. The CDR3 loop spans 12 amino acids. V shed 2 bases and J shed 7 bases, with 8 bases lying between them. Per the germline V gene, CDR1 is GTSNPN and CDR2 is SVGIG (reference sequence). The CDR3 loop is CAWSNLGEKLFF. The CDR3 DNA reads TGTGCCTGGAGTAATTTGGGTGAAAAACTGTTTTTT.

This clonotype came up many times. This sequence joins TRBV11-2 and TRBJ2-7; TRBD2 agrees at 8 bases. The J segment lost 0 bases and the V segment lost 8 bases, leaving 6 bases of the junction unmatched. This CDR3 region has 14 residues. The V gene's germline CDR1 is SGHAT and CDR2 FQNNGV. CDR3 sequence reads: CASGSGTSSYEQYF. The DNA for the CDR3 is TGTGCCAGCGGCTCCGGGACTAGCTCCTACGAGCAGTACTTC.

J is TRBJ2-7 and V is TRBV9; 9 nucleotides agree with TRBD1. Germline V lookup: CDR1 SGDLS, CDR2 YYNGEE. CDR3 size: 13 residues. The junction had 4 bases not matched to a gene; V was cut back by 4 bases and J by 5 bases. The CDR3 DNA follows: TGTGCCAGCAGCACGGGACAGGGCAACGAGCAGTACTTC. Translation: CASSTGQGNEQYF. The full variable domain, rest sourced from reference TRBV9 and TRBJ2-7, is DSGVTQTPKHLITATGQRVTLRCSPRSGDLSVYWYQQSLDQGLQFLIQYYNGEERAKGNILERFSAQQFPDLHSELNLSSLELGDSALYFCASSTGQGNEQYFGPGTRLTVT.

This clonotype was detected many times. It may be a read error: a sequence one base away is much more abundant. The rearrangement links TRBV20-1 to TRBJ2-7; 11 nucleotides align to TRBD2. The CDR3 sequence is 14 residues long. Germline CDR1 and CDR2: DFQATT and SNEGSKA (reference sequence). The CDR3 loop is CSTNRGTSGSEQYF. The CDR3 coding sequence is TGCAGCACTAACCGGGGGACTAGCGGCTCCGAGCAGTACTTC.

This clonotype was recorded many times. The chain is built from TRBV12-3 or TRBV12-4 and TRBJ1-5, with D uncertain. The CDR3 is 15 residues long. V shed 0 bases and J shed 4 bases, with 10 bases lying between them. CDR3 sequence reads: CASSLASGGNQPQHF. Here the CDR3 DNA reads TGTGCCAGCAGTTTAGCCAGTGGCGGTAATCAGCCCCAGCATTTT.

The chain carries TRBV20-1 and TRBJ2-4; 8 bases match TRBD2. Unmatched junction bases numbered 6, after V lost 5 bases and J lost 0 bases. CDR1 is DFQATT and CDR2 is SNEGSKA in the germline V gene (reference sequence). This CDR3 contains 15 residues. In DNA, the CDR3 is TGCAGTGCTGCCTGGCGGGAGGTAGCCAAAAACATTCAGTACTTC. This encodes CSAAWREVAKNIQYF.

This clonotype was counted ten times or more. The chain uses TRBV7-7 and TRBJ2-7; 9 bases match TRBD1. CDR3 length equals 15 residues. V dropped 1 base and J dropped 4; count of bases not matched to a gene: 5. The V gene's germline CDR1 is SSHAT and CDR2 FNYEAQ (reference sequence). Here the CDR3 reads CASSLGAGTGYEQYF. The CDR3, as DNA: TGTGCCAGCAGCTTAGGTGCCGGGACAGGGTACGAGCAGTACTTC.

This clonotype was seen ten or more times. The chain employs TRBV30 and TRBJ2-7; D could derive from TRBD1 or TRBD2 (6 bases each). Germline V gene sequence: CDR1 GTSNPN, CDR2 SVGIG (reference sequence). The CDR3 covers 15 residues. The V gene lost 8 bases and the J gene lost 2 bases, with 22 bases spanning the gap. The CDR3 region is CAGGKQGSPPYEQYF. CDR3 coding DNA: TGTGCCGGGGGGAAACAGGGATCCCCCCCCTACGAGCAGTACTTC.

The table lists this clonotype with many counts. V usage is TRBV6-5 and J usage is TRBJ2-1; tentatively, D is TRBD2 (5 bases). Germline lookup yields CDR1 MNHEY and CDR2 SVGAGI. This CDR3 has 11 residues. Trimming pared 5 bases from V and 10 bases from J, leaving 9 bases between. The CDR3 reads CASSRAGEQFF. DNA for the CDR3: TGTGCCAGCAGTCGGGCGGGCGAGCAGTTCTTC.

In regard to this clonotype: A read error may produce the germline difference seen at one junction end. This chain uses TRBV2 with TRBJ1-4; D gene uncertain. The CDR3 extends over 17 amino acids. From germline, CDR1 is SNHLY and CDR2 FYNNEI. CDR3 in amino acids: CATSEACSVVSFEKLFF. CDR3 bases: TGTGCCACCAGTGAAGCGTGCAGCGTTGTAAGCTTTGAAAAACTGTTTTTT.

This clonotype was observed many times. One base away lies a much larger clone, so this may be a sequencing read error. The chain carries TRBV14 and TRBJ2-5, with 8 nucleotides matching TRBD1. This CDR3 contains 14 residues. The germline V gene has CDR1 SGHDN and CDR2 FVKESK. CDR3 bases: TGTGCCAGCAGCCGACTGGACAGGGAAGAGACCCAGTCCTTC. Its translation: CASSRLDREETQSF.

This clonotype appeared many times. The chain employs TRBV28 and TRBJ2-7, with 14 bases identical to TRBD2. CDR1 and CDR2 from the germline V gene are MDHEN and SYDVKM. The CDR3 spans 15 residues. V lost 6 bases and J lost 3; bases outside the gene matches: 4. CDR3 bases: TGTGCCAGCAGGCGGACTAGCGGGAGGAACTACGAGCAGTACTTC. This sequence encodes CASRRTSGRNYEQYF.

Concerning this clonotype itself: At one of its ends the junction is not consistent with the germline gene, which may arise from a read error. The CDR3, as DNA: TGCGCCAGCAGCCAAGCCGGGGGCGGCTCTGGAAACACCTTC. Translating it yields CASSQAGGGSGNTF. This chain connects TRBV3-1 to TRBJ1-2; D may be TRBD1 (6 bases). Germline V gives CDR1 LGHDT, CDR2 YNNKEL (reference sequence). The CDR3 length is 14 residues.

Written as DNA, the CDR3 is TGCAGTGCTAGCGGACAGCCACAAGAGACCCAGTACTTC. Amino acid sequence: CSASGQPQETQYF. The gene calls are TRBV20-1 and TRBJ2-5; possibly TRBD1 for D (6 bases). Trimming left V 3 bases short and J 2 bases short, with 10 bases between. Germline V CDR1 and CDR2: DFQATT, SNEGSKA (reference sequence). The CDR3 extends over 13 amino acids.

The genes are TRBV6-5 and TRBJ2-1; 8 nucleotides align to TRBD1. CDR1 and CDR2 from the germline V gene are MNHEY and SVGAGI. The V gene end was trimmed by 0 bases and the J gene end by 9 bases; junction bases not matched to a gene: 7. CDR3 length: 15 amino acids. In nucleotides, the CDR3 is TGTGCCAGCAGTTACTCGTTACAGGGGGGCAGTGAGCAGTTCTTC. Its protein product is CASSYSLQGGSEQFF.

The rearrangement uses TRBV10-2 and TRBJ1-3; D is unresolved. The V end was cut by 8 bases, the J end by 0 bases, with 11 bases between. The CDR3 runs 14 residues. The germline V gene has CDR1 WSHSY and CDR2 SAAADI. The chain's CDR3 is CASDTGSSGNTIYF. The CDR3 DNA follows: TGCGCCAGCGATACCGGGAGCTCTGGAAACACCATATATTTT.

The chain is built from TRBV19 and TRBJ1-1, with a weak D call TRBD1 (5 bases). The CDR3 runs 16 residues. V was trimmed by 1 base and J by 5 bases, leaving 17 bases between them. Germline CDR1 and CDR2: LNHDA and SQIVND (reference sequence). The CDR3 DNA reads TGTGCCAGTAGTATAGCCGGGACCCCGGGGAGGACTGAAGCTTTCTTT. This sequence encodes CASSIAGTPGRTEAFF.

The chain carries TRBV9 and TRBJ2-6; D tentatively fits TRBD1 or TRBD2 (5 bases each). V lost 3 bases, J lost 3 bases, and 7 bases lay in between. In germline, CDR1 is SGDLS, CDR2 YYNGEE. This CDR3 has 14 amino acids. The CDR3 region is CASSGGGGANVLTF. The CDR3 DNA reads TGTGCCAGCAGCGGTGGGGGTGGGGCCAACGTCCTGACTTTC.

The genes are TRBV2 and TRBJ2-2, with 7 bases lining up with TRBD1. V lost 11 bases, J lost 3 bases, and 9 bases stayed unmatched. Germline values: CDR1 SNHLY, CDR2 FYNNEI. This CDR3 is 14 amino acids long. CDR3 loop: CAGGFTGDTGELFF. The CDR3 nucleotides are TGTGCCGGCGGTTTCACAGGGGACACCGGGGAGCTGTTTTTT.

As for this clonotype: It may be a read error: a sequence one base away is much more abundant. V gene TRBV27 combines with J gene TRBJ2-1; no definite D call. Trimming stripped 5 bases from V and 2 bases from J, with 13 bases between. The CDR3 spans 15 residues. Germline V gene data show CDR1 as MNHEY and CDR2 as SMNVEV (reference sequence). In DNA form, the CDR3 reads TGTGCCAGCAGTGGCATGGTAAGGCCCTACAATGAGCAGTTCTTC. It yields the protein CASSGMVRPYNEQFF.

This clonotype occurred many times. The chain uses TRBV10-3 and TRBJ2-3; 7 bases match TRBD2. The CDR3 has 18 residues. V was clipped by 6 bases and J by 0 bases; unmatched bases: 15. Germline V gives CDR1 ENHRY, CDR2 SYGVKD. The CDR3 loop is CAISREAGRASSTDTQYF. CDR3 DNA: TGTGCCATCAGCCGCGAAGCGGGACGTGCTTCGAGCACAGATACGCAGTATTTT.

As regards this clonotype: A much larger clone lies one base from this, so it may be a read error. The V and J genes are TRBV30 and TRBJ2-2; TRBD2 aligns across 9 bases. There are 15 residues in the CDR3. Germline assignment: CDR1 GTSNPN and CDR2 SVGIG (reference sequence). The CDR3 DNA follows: TGTGCCTGGAGTCGGGTAGCGGGAGACACCGGGGAGCTGCTTTTT. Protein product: CAWSRVAGDTGELLF.

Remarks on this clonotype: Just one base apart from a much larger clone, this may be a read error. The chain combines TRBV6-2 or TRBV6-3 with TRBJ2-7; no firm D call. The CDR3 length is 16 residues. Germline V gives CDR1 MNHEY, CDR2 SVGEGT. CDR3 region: CASSHSVHNGDYEQYF. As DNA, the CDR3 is TGTGCCAGCAGTCACTCAGTCCATAACGGCGACTACGAGCAGTACTTC.

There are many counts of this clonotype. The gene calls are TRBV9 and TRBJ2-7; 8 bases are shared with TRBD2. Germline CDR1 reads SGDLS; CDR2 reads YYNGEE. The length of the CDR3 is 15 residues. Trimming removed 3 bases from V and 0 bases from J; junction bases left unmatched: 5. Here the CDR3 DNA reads TGTGCCAGCAGCGAGGGACTAGGTAGCTCCTACGAGCAGTACTTC. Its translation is CASSEGLGSSYEQYF.

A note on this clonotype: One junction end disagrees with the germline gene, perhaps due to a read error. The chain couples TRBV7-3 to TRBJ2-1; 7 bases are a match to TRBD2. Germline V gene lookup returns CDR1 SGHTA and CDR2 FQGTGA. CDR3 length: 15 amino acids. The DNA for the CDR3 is TGTGCCAGCAGCTTACTCGGACTAGGAAACAACGAGCAGTTCTTC. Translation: CASSLLGLGNNEQFF.